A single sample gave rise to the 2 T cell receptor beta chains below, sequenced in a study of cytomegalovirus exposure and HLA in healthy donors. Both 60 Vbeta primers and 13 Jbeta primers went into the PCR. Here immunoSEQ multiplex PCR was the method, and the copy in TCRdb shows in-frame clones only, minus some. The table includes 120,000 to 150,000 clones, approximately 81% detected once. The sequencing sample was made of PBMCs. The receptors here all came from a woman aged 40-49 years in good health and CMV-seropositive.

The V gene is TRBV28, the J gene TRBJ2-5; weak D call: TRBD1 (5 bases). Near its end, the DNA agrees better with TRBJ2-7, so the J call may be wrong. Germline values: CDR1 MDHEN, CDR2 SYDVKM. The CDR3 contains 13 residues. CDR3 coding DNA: TGTGCCAGCACCACCGACAGCTCCTACGAGCAGTACTTC. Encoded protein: CASTTDSSYEQYF.

The CDR3 region has the DNA TGTGCCAGAAGCCCGGGACAGACGAACTCTGGAAACACCATATATTTT. This sequence encodes CARSPGQTNSGNTIYF. The gene calls are TRBV5-3 and TRBJ1-3; 7 bases align to TRBD1. TRBV5-3 qualifies as an ORF whose function is uncertain. Trimming cost V 4 bases and J 0 bases; bases outside gene matches: 7. The CDR3 sequence is 16 residues long.